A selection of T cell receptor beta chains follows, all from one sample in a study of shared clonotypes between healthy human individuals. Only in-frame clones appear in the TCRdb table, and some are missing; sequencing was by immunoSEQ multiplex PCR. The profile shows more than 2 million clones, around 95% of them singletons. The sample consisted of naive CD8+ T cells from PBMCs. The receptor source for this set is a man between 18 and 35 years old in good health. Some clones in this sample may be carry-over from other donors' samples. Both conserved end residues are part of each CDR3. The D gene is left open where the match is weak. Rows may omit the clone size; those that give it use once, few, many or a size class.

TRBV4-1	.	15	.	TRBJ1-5	TGCGCCAGCAGCCAAGACGGGAGAATGGGTCAGCCCCAGCATTTT	CASSQDGRMGQPQHF
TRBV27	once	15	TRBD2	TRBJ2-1	TGTGCCAGCAGTTTACTAGCGGGAGCGAACAATGAGCAGTTCTTC	CASSLLAGANNEQFF
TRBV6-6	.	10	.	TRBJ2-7	TGTGCCAGCAGGGATCACGAGCAGTACTTC	CASRDHEQYF
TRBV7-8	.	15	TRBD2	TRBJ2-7	TGTGCCAGCAGCGCCGGGCCGGGAGGGCCGAGCGAGCAGTACTTC	CASSAGPGGPSEQYF
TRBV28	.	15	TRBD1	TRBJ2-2	TGTGCCAGCCTCAGGACAGGGGTGAACACCGGGGAGCTGTTTTTT	CASLRTGVNTGELFF
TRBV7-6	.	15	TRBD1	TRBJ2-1	TGTGCCAGCAGCCCTTTGACAGGGGTCTACAATGAGCAGTTCTTC	CASSPLTGVYNEQFF
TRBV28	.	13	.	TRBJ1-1	TGTGCCAGCGAGGCAGAGCCGAACACTGAAGCTTTCTTT	CASEAEPNTEAFF
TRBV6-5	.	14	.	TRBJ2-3	TGTGCCAGCAGTTACTCCACTAGCACCGATACGCAGTATTTT	CASSYSTSTDTQYF
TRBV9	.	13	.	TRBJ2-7	TGTGCCAGCAGTGGGGGGCTAGAATACGAGCAGTACTTC	CASSGGLEYEQYF
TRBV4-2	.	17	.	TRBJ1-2	TGTGCCAGCAGCCAATCCTTTGGGGGGGCGAGAGACTATGGCTACACCTTC	CASSQSFGGARDYGYTF
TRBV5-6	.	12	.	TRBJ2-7	TGTGCCAGCAGCCTGGGGGGCTACGAGCAGTACTTC	CASSLGGYEQYF
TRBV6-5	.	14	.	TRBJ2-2	TGTGCCAGCAGTTACGGGGGTAACACCGGGGAGCTGTTTTTT	CASSYGGNTGELFF
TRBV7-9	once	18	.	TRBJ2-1	TGTGCCAGCAGCGGCCACTTGGGTGGCAAAACTTCCTACAATGAGCAGTTCTTC	CASSGHLGGKTSYNEQFF
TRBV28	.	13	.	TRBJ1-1	TGTGCCAGCAGTCTTCAAGGACACACTGAAGCTTTCTTT	CASSLQGHTEAFF
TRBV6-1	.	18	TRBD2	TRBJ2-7	TGTGCCAGCAGTGCAGGGGCGGCTAGCGGGGAGAAGCGCTACGAGCAGTACTTC	CASSAGAASGEKRYEQYF
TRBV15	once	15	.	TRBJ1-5	TGTGCCACCGGGGGGGCCGCGGGGTCCAATCAGCCCCAGCATTTT	CATGGAAGSNQPQHF
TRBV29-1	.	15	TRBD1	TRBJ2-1	TGCAGCGTGGCGGGACAGGGGGCCCTCTACAATGAGCAGTTCTTC	CSVAGQGALYNEQFF
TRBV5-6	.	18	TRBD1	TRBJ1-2	TGTGCCAGCAGCTCAGTTTCGACGGGGACAGGCTTAATCTATGGCTACACCTTC	CASSSVSTGTGLIYGYTF
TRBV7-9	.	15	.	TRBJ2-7	TGTGCCAGCAGCTTCCGGGACGAGGACCCCTACGAGCAGTACTTC	CASSFRDEDPYEQYF
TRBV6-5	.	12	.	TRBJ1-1	TGTGCCAGCAGGCCGGCGAACACTGAAGCTTTCTTT	CASRPANTEAFF
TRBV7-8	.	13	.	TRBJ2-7	TGTGCCAGCAGCCAGACAGTTCGAGGGGAGCAGTACTTC	CASSQTVRGEQYF